One sample yielded the 18 T cell receptor beta chains listed below, sequenced in a study of shared clonotypes between healthy human individuals. Produced via immunoSEQ multiplex PCR; TCRdb's table is partial and in-frame only. The profile shows hundreds of thousands of clones, under 80% of them singletons. The specimen sequenced was memory CD4+ T cells sorted from blood. As for subset: CD45RA-negative fraction. The source of these receptors is a woman aged 30 to 39 in good health.

This clone was detected only a few times. The CDR3 region is CAWRRLAGSYEQYF. The DNA of the CDR3 is TGTGCCTGGAGAAGACTAGCGGGATCCTACGAGCAGTACTTC. The chain employs TRBV30 and TRBJ2-7; 11 positions agree with TRBD2. Losses at the gene ends were 3 bases for V and 1 base for J; bases not matched to a gene: 2. The germline V gene has CDR1 GTSNPN and CDR2 SVGIG (reference sequence). CDR3 size: 14 residues.

The rearrangement links TRBV9 to TRBJ1-3; possible D gene TRBD1, 6 bases. V lost 4 bases to trimming and J lost 4 bases, with 15 bases between them. There are 15 residues in the CDR3. CDR1 and CDR2 (germline): SGDLS, YYNGEE. The CDR3 sequence is CASSPREGVGNTIYF. In DNA, the CDR3 is TGTGCCAGCAGCCCCAGAGAGGGGGTCGGAAACACCATATATTTT.

The chain carries TRBV19 and TRBJ1-2; D not resolved. V was shortened by 5 bases and J by 5 bases, with 12 bases between the two germline ends. Germline values: CDR1 LNHDA, CDR2 SQIVND (reference sequence). This CDR3 is 13 amino acids long. The CDR3 region has the DNA TGTGCCAGTAGTTCCGGCGGGTTATATGGCTACACCTTC. It codes for CASSSGGLYGYTF.

With respect to this clone: The junction and the germline gene differ at one end; a read error may be behind it. This chain joins TRBV11-2 and TRBJ2-5; D gene ambiguous. This CDR3 has 15 residues. Germline V gene lookup returns CDR1 SGHAT and CDR2 FQNNGV. CDR3: CASSLLARRQATQYF. CDR3 nucleotides: TGTGCCAGCAGCTTACTGGCTAGAAGGCAAGCGACCCAGTACTTC.

The chain has TRBV7-6 and TRBJ2-5; 9 bases align to TRBD1. Germline values: CDR1 SGHVS, CDR2 FNYEAQ. This CDR3 contains 16 residues. The ends lost 5 bases at V and 4 bases at J; junction bases unmatched: 11. This CDR3 reads CASSKNPWDRVETQYF. The CDR3 nucleotides read TGTGCCAGCAGCAAAAACCCATGGGACAGGGTAGAGACCCAGTACTTC.

This chain joins TRBV28 and TRBJ1-5, with D unresolved. The ends were cut back, 6 bases at V and 9 bases at J, with 18 bases in the middle. The V gene's germline CDR1 is MDHEN and CDR2 SYDVKM. The CDR3 is 14 residues long. Here the CDR3 DNA reads TGTGCCAGCAGCTACGGCGGGGTCTCTTGGCCCCAGCATTTT. Its translation is CASSYGGVSWPQHF.

V and J are TRBV5-1 and TRBJ1-4; 7 bases are shared with TRBD1. Germline CDR1 is SGHRS and CDR2 is YFSETQ. CDR3 size: 14 residues. J was trimmed by 4 bases and V by 3 bases; bases with no gene match: 3. CDR3 in amino acids: CASSWGDSNEKLFF. The DNA of the CDR3 is TGCGCCAGCAGCTGGGGGGACAGTAATGAAAAACTGTTTTTT.

The chain has TRBV4-1 and TRBJ1-1; D gene ambiguous. The germline V gene has CDR1 MGHRA and CDR2 YSYEKL. V was shortened by 2 bases and J by 0 bases, with 10 bases between the two germline ends. The CDR3 is 15 residues long. CDR3 sequence (DNA): TGCGCCAGCAGCCAATCATCCGTCATGAACACTGAAGCTTTCTTT. Translating it yields CASSQSSVMNTEAFF.

J is TRBJ2-6 and V is TRBV7-8; unclear D gene. Trimming took 5 bases from V and 1 from J, leaving 6 bases between them. The CDR3 consists of 14 residues. Germline values: CDR1 SGHVS, CDR2 FQNEAQ. The CDR3: CASSRPSGANVLTF. The DNA of the CDR3 is TGTGCCAGCAGCCGACCATCTGGGGCCAACGTCCTGACTTTC. The full variable domain, in which reference TRBV7-8 and TRBJ2-6 provide the parts outside the CDR3, is GAGVSQSPRYKVAKRGQDVALRCDPISGHVSLFWYQQALGQGPEFLTYFQNEAQLDKSGLPSDRFFAERPEGSVSTLKIQRTQQEDSAVYLCASSRPSGANVLTFGAGSRLTVL.

This chain connects TRBV6-6 to TRBJ2-7, with 9 bases fitting TRBD1. Germline lookup yields CDR1 MNHNY and CDR2 SVGAGI (reference sequence). V was clipped by 6 bases and J by 3 bases; unmatched bases: 6. The CDR3 loop spans 14 amino acids. The CDR3 DNA sequence: TGTGCCAGCAGCGCCGGGACAGGGAGCTACGAGCAGTACTTC. Its translation: CASSAGTGSYEQYF.

This chain links TRBV2 with TRBJ2-7; D is possibly TRBD1 (5 bases). V was clipped by 6 bases and J by 4 bases, with 10 bases between them. CDR1 is SNHLY and CDR2 is FYNNEI in the germline V gene. This CDR3 spans 12 amino acids. The CDR3 protein is CASRVQVYEQYF. DNA of the CDR3: TGTGCCAGCAGAGTACAGGTATACGAGCAGTACTTC.

The chain carries TRBV10-2 and TRBJ2-1; TRBD1 is a possible D gene (11 bases). The length of the CDR3 is 18 residues. V was trimmed by 7 bases and J by 4 bases, leaving 26 bases between them. Per the germline V gene, CDR1 is WSHSY and CDR2 is SAAADI. Written as DNA, the CDR3 is TGCGCCAGCACGGACAGGGGGCAGCTAGCGGGAGCTTACAATGAGCAGTTCTTC. Its protein is CASTDRGQLAGAYNEQFF.

This clone occurred a few times. V gene TRBV7-2 combines with J gene TRBJ1-3, with a tentative D call TRBD1 (5 bases). Germline V lookup: CDR1 SGHTA, CDR2 FQGNSA. The ends were cut back, 1 base at V and 0 bases at J, with 7 bases in the middle. The CDR3 extends over 15 amino acids. The CDR3 nucleotides read TGTGCCAGCAGCTTAGGCAGGGCCTCTGGAAACACCATATATTTT. Amino acid sequence: CASSLGRASGNTIYF.

The chain combines TRBV5-6 with TRBJ1-5; D may be TRBD1 (6 bases). Trimming took off 4 bases at V and 0 bases at J, with 11 bases between the two ends. Germline V gene sequence: CDR1 SGHDT, CDR2 YYEEEE. The CDR3 has 15 residues. CDR3 residues: CASSIWGASNQPQHF. The CDR3 DNA is TGTGCCAGCAGCATTTGGGGGGCTAGCAATCAGCCCCAGCATTTT.

In its sample, this clone was seen a few times. This rearrangement joins TRBV20-1 to TRBJ2-7; perhaps TRBD1 as D (5 bases). From germline, CDR1 is DFQATT and CDR2 SNEGSKA (reference sequence). Trimming pared 7 bases from V and 5 bases from J, leaving 12 bases between. The CDR3 totals 11 residues. DNA for the CDR3: TGCAGTGTAGACAGCCTAAACGAGCAGTACTTC. Amino acid sequence: CSVDSLNEQYF.

The J gene is TRBJ2-1, the V gene TRBV2; 7 bases fit TRBD1. V shed 7 bases and J 8 bases; nucleotides not matched to a gene: 5. Germline-derived CDR1 and CDR2 are SNHLY and FYNNEI. This CDR3 region has 12 residues. The CDR3 DNA is TGTGCCAGCACTTACAGGGGAGATGAGCAGTTCTTC. Translated: CASTYRGDEQFF.

This clone was seen a few times. The chain is built from TRBV5-4 and TRBJ2-5; tentative D call: TRBD2 (5 bases). The CDR3 runs 13 residues. CDR1 and CDR2 (germline): SGHNT, YYREEE (reference sequence). V was clipped by 0 bases and J by 5 bases, with 8 bases between them. The CDR3 is CASSLGGIETQYF. CDR3 DNA: TGTGCCAGCAGCTTGGGAGGGATTGAGACCCAGTACTTC.

The rearrangement links TRBV9 to TRBJ2-7; D ambiguous. Germline CDR1 SGDLS, CDR2 YYNGEE. Trimming cost V 0 bases and J 2 bases, with 9 bases left between them. This CDR3 region has 14 residues. This chain's CDR3 is CASSVVAGTYEQYF. CDR3 nucleotide sequence: TGTGCCAGCAGCGTAGTAGCCGGAACCTACGAGCAGTACTTC.